This T cell receptor beta chain was documented in a study of blood T cell repertoires in COVID-19. Study information: The analysed material was cDNA or gDNA that came from T cells, B-cell-depleted T cells, or PBMCs.

In the original processing: Amplifying reference gene primers gave estimates of nucleated cell counts. Method: immunoSEQ multiplex PCR; TCRdb's copy keeps in-frame clones and lacks some. V and J calls and clone size are given by that table; D and trimming were obtained from the DNA. This table has approximately 170,000 clones, around 85% appearing once. The sequence came from a woman aged 30 to 39 who had recovered from COVID-19. The sequenced sample consisted of PBMCs or T cells enriched from blood (not recorded which).

The CDR3 protein is CATSVTDKDYTF. CDR3 nucleotides: TGTGCCACCAGTGTCACGGACAAGGACTACACCTTC. The gene calls are TRBV24-1 and TRBJ1-2; D perhaps matches TRBD1 (5 bases). V lost 5 bases and J 10 bases, leaving 13 bases between the germline ends. Germline V gives CDR1 KGHDR, CDR2 SFDVKD. The CDR3 is 12 amino acids.